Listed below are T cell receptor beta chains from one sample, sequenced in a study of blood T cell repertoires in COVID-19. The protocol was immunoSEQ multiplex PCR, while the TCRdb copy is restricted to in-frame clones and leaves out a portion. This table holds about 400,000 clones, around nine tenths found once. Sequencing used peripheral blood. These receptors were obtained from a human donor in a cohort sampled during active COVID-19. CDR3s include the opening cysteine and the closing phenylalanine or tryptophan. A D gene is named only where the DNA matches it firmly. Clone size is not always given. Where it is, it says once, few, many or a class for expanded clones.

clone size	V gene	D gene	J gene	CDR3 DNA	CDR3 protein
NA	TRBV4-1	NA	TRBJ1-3	TGCGCCAGCAGCCAAGACGTTGGAAACACCATATATTTT	CASSQDVGNTIYF
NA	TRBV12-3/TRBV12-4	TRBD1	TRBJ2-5	TGTTCATCCTCGACAGGGCCCCAAGAGACCCAGTACTTC	CSSSTGPQETQYF
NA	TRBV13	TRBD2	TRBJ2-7	TGTGCCAGCAGCTTATTTTCGGGCCCAGCGGGAGGATGGTACGAGCAGTACTTC	CASSLFSGPAGGWYEQYF
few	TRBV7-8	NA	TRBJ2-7	TGTGCCAGCAGCCTCACTTGGTCGGGTCTCACGGCCTACGAGCAGTACTTC	CASSLTWSGLTAYEQYF
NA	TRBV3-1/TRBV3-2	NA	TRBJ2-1	TGTGCCAGCAGTACAGGGGGCTTTAGCGGGAGTAGCCATGAGCAGTTCTTC	CASSTGGFSGSSHEQFF
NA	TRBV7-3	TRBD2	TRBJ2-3	TGTGCCAGCAGCCAGACTAGCGGCGATACGCAGTATTTT	CASSQTSGDTQYF
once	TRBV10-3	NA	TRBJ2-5	TGTGCCATCAGTGAGTCGTCGGGGTTAAGGGTAGAGACCCAGTACTTC	CAISESSGLRVETQYF
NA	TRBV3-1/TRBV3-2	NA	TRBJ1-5	TGTGCCAGCAGCCAAGATTCGGGTAGTCAGCCCCAGCATTTT	CASSQDSGSQPQHF
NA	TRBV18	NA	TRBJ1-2	TGTGCCAGCCAACAGGGTTACGGCTATGGCTACACCTTC	CASQQGYGYGYTF
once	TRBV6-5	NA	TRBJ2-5	TGTGCCAGCAGTTCACGATCTAGCACGCACCAGTACTTC	CASSSRSSTHQYF
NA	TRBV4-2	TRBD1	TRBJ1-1	TGTGCCAGCAGCCAAGGGGACAGGGGATGGACTGAAGCTTTCTTT	CASSQGDRGWTEAFF
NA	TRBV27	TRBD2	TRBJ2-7	TGTGCCAGCAGTTCTCCCAGCGGGAAAACGTACGAGCAGTACTTC	CASSSPSGKTYEQYF
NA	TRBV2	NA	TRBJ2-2	TGTGCCAGCAGCCAACTGGGGGGAAACACCGGGGAGCTGTTTTTT	CASSQLGGNTGELFF
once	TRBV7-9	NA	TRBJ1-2	TGTGCCAGCAGCTTCGGGTCCGATTGGGGCTACACCTTC	CASSFGSDWGYTF
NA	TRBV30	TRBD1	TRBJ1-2	TGTGCCTGGAGTGTGAACAGGGGACTGGGTGGCTACACCTTC	CAWSVNRGLGGYTF
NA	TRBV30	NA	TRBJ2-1	TGTGCCTGGAGCGAGCGGAACGCCTACAATGAGCAGTTCTTC	CAWSERNAYNEQFF
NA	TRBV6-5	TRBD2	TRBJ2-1	TGTGCCAGCAGTTACGTGTCTAGCGGGAGCAATGAGCAGTTCTTC	CASSYVSSGSNEQFF
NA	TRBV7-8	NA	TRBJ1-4	TGTGCCAGCAGCTGGAGGAACAGGGCAAATGAAAAACTGTTTTTT	CASSWRNRANEKLFF
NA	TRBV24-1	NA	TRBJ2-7	TGTGCCACCAGTGATCACAGGACCTACGAGCAGTACTTC	CATSDHRTYEQYF
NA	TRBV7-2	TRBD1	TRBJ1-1	TGTGCCAGCAGCTTAGAGGGGACAGGGTCTGAAGCTTTCTTT	CASSLEGTGSEAFF
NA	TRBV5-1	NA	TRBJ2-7	TGCGCCAGCAGCCCGGGGGGCAGGAATGCCTACGAGCAGTACTTC	CASSPGGRNAYEQYF
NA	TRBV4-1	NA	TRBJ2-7	TGCGCCAGCAGCCAAGGTTTCCCTCTGGGCCGAGGGGAGCAGTACTTC	CASSQGFPLGRGEQYF
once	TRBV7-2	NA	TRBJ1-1	TGTGCCAGCAGCCCACATCCGGGGTTGGAGAACACTGAAGCTTTCTTT	CASSPHPGLENTEAFF
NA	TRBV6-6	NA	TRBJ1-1	TGTGCCAGCAGTCCCCTCACGGATGGAGGGGAGGACACTGAAGCTTTCTTT	CASSPLTDGGEDTEAFF
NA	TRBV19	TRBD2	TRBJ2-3	TGTGCCAGTAGATTTTCTAGCGGGGGCACAGATACGCAGTATTTT	CASRFSSGGTDTQYF
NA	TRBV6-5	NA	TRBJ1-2	TGTGCCAGCAGTTACTCGAACAGAAACTATGGCTACACCTTC	CASSYSNRNYGYTF
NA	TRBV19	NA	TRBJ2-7	TGTGCCAGTAGCCAGACCGGAGCGGGACAAGCCTACGAGCAGTACTTC	CASSQTGAGQAYEQYF
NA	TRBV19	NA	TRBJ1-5	TGTGCCAGTAGCGGCGGGTCAGTGGGCAATCAGCCCCAGCATTTT	CASSGGSVGNQPQHF
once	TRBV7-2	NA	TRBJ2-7	TGTGCCAGCAGCTTAGGCAGGGTCGACGAGCAGTACTTC	CASSLGRVDEQYF
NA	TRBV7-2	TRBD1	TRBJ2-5	TGTGCCAGCAGCTTACAAAAAGGACAGGGACTCAGCGAGACCCAGTACTTC	CASSLQKGQGLSETQYF
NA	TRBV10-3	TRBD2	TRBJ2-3	TGTGCCACGGGGGCCCTAGCGGGGGGATTAAGCACAGATACGCAGTATTTT	CATGALAGGLSTDTQYF
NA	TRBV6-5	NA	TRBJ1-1	TGTGCCAGCAGTTACGCGACACCTTCTTTTGGCACTGAAGCTTTCTTT	CASSYATPSFGTEAFF
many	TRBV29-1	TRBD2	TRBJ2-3	TGCAGCGTTCCCAGCGGGGGCACAGATACGCAGTATTTT	CSVPSGGTDTQYF
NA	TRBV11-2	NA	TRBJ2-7	TGTGCCAGCAGCTTAACGGGGGATGGCTACGAGCAGTACTTC	CASSLTGDGYEQYF
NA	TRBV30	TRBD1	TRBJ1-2	TGTGCCTGGAGTGATGGACAGGGAGATGGCTACACCTTC	CAWSDGQGDGYTF
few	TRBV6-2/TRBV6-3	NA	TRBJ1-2	TGTGCCAGCAGTTACAGTGGACAGTTCTATGGCTACACCTTC	CASSYSGQFYGYTF
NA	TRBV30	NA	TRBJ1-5	TGTGCCTGGAGTAAGACTAGGGGTCAGCCCCAGCATTTT	CAWSKTRGQPQHF
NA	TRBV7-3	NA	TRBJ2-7	TGTGCCAGCAGCCGCCAGGCCGGAACAGGCAACTCCTACGAGCAGTACTTC	CASSRQAGTGNSYEQYF
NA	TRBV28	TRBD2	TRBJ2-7	TGTGCCAGCAGTTACCCCCAGCGGGAGGGGGGCCCCTACGAGCAGTACTTC	CASSYPQREGGPYEQYF
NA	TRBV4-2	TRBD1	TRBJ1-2	TGTGCCAGCAGCCAAGAAAGGGGCAGGGGGAGCTACACCTTC	CASSQERGRGSYTF
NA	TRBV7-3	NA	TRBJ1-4	TGTGCCAGCAGCCTCGGCCGTGGGCCTGGGGAAAAACTGTTTTTT	CASSLGRGPGEKLFF
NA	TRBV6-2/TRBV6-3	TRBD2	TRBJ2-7	TGTGCCAGCAGTTACAGACTAGCGGGGGCCGGACTCTACGAGCAGTACTTC	CASSYRLAGAGLYEQYF
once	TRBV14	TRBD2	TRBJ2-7	TGTGCCAGCAGCCAGTTCGAAACTAGCGGGAGGCCCTACGAGCAGTACTTC	CASSQFETSGRPYEQYF